This TCR beta chain was recovered during a study of shared clonotypes between healthy human individuals. V dropped 4 bases and J dropped 6 bases, with 14 bases sitting between them. CDR1 is SGHRS and CDR2 is YFSETQ in the germline V gene. The CDR3 runs to 14 residues. Findings of the study overall: Blood alone was sampled, and tissue repertoires likely differ. A few donors held about 5% of naive CD4 clonotypes in common. Clonotype sharing levels among donors were expected to vary with sequencing depth.

Several immunoSEQ plates received, in even portions, the genomic DNA of each subset. Here immunoSEQ multiplex PCR was the method, and the copy in TCRdb shows in-frame clones only, minus some. The table includes around 1.4 million clones, approximately 98.5% detected once. Note on this clone: Antigen unknown.

The TCR originated in a man in his thirties or forties in good health. The sample taken for sequencing was naive CD4+ T cells sorted from blood. As for subset: CD45RA+ positively selected. The rearrangement links TRBV5-1 to TRBJ2-1, with D possibly being TRBD1 (6 bases). CDR3 loop: CASSLGQPLNEQFF. CDR3 nucleotide sequence: TGCGCCAGCAGCCTGGGACAACCACTCAATGAGCAGTTCTTC.